One sample yielded the 5 T cell receptor beta chains listed below, sequenced in a study of identical twins. Each CDR3 protein gets one entry after TCRdb re-called the 5' RACE reads with MiXCR. Here the sample spans 700,000 to 950,000 distinct CDR3 sequences, 12% being singletons. These records were also assigned to another study, of yellow fever vaccine responses in identical twins.

The sequenced sample was PBMCs. These receptors were collected from a woman aged 18 to 35 in good health.

The rearrangement links TRBV7-9 to TRBJ2-5; 8 bases are a match to TRBD1. In germline, CDR1 is SEHNR, CDR2 FQNEAQ (reference sequence). The trim removed 7 bases at V and 4 bases at J, leaving 14 bases unmatched. The CDR3 runs to 16 residues. The CDR3 is CASTPGTGGVGETQYF. Here the CDR3 DNA reads TGTGCCAGCACTCCGGGTACAGGGGGTGTCGGAGAGACCCAGTACTTC.

The chain recombines TRBV5-6 with TRBJ2-3; 15 bases fit TRBD2. Germline lookup yields CDR1 SGHDT and CDR2 YYEEEE. The CDR3 spans 19 residues. V shed 1 base and J 5 bases; nucleotides not matched to a gene: 11. Written as DNA, the CDR3 is TGTGCCAGCAGCTTGTACCCGGGACTAGCGGGAGGTGGTATAGATACGCAGTATTTT. It specifies CASSLYPGLAGGGIDTQYF.

This clonotype was found a few times. The V gene is TRBV28, the J gene TRBJ2-5; TRBD1 or TRBD2 may be the D gene (5 bases each). Per the germline V gene, CDR1 is MDHEN and CDR2 is SYDVKM. V lost 10 bases to trimming and J lost 7 bases, with 19 bases between them. The CDR3 runs to 13 residues. The CDR3 protein is CATRDPRGGTQYF. As DNA, the CDR3 is TGTGCCACCCGGGACCCGAGAGGAGGGACCCAGTACTTC.

The chain carries TRBV5-5 and TRBJ1-1; D gene unclear. Germline-derived CDR1 and CDR2 are SGHKS and YYEKEE (reference sequence). This CDR3 comprises 15 residues. Trimming removed 4 bases at V and 1 base at J, with 14 bases between. Written as DNA, the CDR3 is TGTGCCAGCAGCACACGCAGTCCCGAGAACACTGAAGCTTTCTTT. Its protein is CASSTRSPENTEAFF.

The V gene is TRBV29-1, the J gene TRBJ2-4, with unresolved D. CDR1 SQVTM and CDR2 ANQGSEA come from the germline V gene. The V and J ends lost 0 bases and 3 bases respectively, with 9 bases between them. This CDR3 is 14 amino acids long. The CDR3, as DNA: TGCAGCGTTGAAGACAGTGACCACAAAAACATTCAGTACTTC. Its protein product is CSVEDSDHKNIQYF.